This T cell receptor beta chain originates from a study of T cell repertoires in ileal Crohn's disease. Before sorting, lamina propria lymphocytes were separated from surgical specimens by density gradient. V was pared by 6 bases and J by 6 bases, with 9 bases of the junction left unmatched. The CDR3 loop spans 14 amino acids. Germline V gene sequence: CDR1 MNHNS, CDR2 SASEGT. This clone is a singleton in its sample. Here immunoSEQ multiplex PCR was the method, and the copy in TCRdb shows in-frame clones only, minus some. The sample has 400 or so clones, about four fifths seen once. The receptor was isolated from an adult with Crohn's disease. The chain combines TRBV6-1 with TRBJ1-1; TRBD1 aligns across 8 bases. The sample comprised CD4+ T cells sorted from the ileum. The CDR3 is CASSDRGRGAEAFF. The CDR3 nucleotides read TGTGCCAGCAGCGACAGGGGCAGAGGGGCTGAAGCTTTCTTT.